These 21 T cell receptor beta chains share one sample of origin, sequenced in a study of cytomegalovirus exposure and HLA in healthy donors. The study ran its PCR with 60 Vbeta and 13 Jbeta primers. Method: immunoSEQ multiplex PCR; TCRdb's copy keeps in-frame clones and lacks some. The table includes 160,000 or so clones, over 80% detected once. The sequencing sample was made of PBMCs. The receptor source for this set is a young woman in good health and CMV-seronegative.

This clone occurred a few times. The V gene is TRBV6-6, the J gene TRBJ2-7; 7 bases fit TRBD1. This CDR3 has 16 residues. Looked up from germline, CDR1 is MNHNY and CDR2 is SVGAGI (reference sequence). V trimming: 5 bases; J trimming: 0 bases; junction bases outside the gene matches: 10. The CDR3: CASSTRRQGSSYEQYF. The CDR3 DNA follows: TGTGCCAGCAGTACACGGCGACAGGGCAGCTCCTACGAGCAGTACTTC.

CDR3: CASSIDPGVDEQYF. CDR3 in DNA: TGTGCCAGTAGTATAGATCCAGGGGTCGACGAGCAGTACTTC. The V call is TRBV19, the J call TRBJ2-7, with D possibly TRBD1 on 6 matching bases. Germline assignment: CDR1 LNHDA and CDR2 SQIVND (reference sequence). This CDR3 contains 14 residues. V was clipped by 0 bases and J by 5 bases, with 11 bases between them.

The chain carries TRBV7-8 and TRBJ2-1; D is possibly TRBD1 (6 bases). The V end lost 1 base, the J end lost 2 bases, and 12 bases lay between the germline ends. The CDR3 sequence is 16 residues long. Looked up from germline, CDR1 is SGHVS and CDR2 is FQNEAQ. CDR3 protein: CASSLGAGATYNEQFF. The CDR3, as DNA: TGTGCCAGCAGCTTAGGGGCAGGGGCTACCTACAATGAGCAGTTCTTC. Full variable domain (missing parts from reference TRBV7-8 and TRBJ2-1): GAGVSQSPRYKVAKRGQDVALRCDPISGHVSLFWYQQALGQGPEFLTYFQNEAQLDKSGLPSDRFFAERPEGSVSTLKIQRTQQEDSAVYLCASSLGAGATYNEQFFGPGTRLTVL.

The chain is built from TRBV11-2 and TRBJ1-2; 7 bases are shared with TRBD1. The CDR3 extends over 16 amino acids. V gave up 5 bases and J gave up 8 bases; unmatched junction bases: 17. CDR1 is SGHAT, CDR2 FQNNGV, per germline. The CDR3 reads CASSPAGQTGHMGYTF. The CDR3, as DNA: TGTGCCAGCAGCCCTGCGGGCCAGACAGGGCATATGGGCTACACCTTC.

This rearrangement joins TRBV5-1 to TRBJ2-7, with D possibly TRBD1 on 6 matching bases. Germline CDR1 reads SGHRS; CDR2 reads YFSETQ. The V end was cut by 0 bases, the J end by 4 bases, with 17 bases between. This CDR3 is 16 amino acids long. CDR3 amino acids: CASSLETGTPAYEQYF. CDR3 coding DNA: TGCGCCAGCAGCTTGGAAACCGGGACACCGGCTTACGAGCAGTACTTC.

About this clone: One end of the junction does not line up with germline, which may come from a read error. V gene TRBV7-9 combines with J gene TRBJ1-2, with TRBD1 matching 8 bases. Per the germline V gene, CDR1 is SEHNR and CDR2 is FQNEAQ (reference sequence). The CDR3 is made up of 13 amino acids. The CDR3 nucleotides read TGTTCCAGCAGCTCCGGGACAGGTCTAGGCTACACCTTC. Translated: CSSSSGTGLGYTF. The complete variable domain, with remaining parts taken from reference TRBV7-9 and TRBJ1-2, reads DTGVSQNPRHKITKRGQNVTFRCDPISEHNRLYWYRQTLGQGPEFLTYFQNEAQLEKSRLLSDRFSAERPKGSFSTLEIQRTEQGDSAMYLCSSSSGTGLGYTFGSGTRLTVV.

The chain employs TRBV2 and TRBJ1-1, with D uncertain. Trimming took off 8 bases at V and 1 base at J, with 5 bases between the two ends. In germline, CDR1 is SNHLY, CDR2 FYNNEI. The CDR3 is 11 residues long. As DNA, the CDR3 is TGTGCCAGCTGGGCGAACACTGAAGCTTTCTTT. It translates to CASWANTEAFF.

The chain employs TRBV6-5 and TRBJ1-5; D perhaps matches TRBD1 (6 bases). The CDR3 sequence is 15 residues long. The V gene's germline CDR1 is MNHEY and CDR2 SVGAGI. Trimming removed 0 bases at V and 3 bases at J, with 9 bases between. CDR3 region: CASSYSGGVNQPQHF. Written as DNA, the CDR3 is TGTGCCAGCAGTTACTCAGGGGGGGTCAATCAGCCCCAGCATTTT.

The sample holds a few counts of this clone. The chain is built from TRBV6-1 and TRBJ1-4; a weak D match, TRBD1 (5 bases). This CDR3 has 14 amino acids. The germline V gene has CDR1 MNHNS and CDR2 SASEGT. The ends were cut back, 5 bases at V and 8 bases at J, with 15 bases in the middle. CDR3 amino acids: CASSHGGGGEKLFF. CDR3 DNA: TGTGCCAGCAGTCACGGGGGTGGCGGGGAAAAACTGTTTTTT.

This chain connects TRBV6-1 to TRBJ1-2; D perhaps matches TRBD1 (6 bases). Germline V lookup: CDR1 MNHNS, CDR2 SASEGT. This CDR3 has 14 amino acids. The V gene lost 6 bases and the J gene lost 4 bases, with 15 bases spanning the gap. The CDR3 bases are TGTGCCAGCAGGACAGGCTCTACCGGCTATGGCTACACCTTC. Its translation is CASRTGSTGYGYTF.

V is TRBV2 and J is TRBJ1-1; no clear D gene. Trimming left V 7 bases short and J 10 bases short, with 16 bases between. This CDR3 is 12 amino acids long. Germline V gene sequence: CDR1 SNHLY, CDR2 FYNNEI. DNA of the CDR3: TGTGCCAGCAAAGGTCTCGACGGCGGAGCTTTCTTT. Amino acids: CASKGLDGGAFF.

This rearrangement joins TRBV11-2 to TRBJ1-2; 12 nucleotides agree with TRBD1. The junction had 5 bases not matched to a gene; V was cut back by 6 bases and J by 3 bases. The CDR3 spans 15 residues. The V gene's germline CDR1 is SGHAT and CDR2 FQNNGV. The CDR3 reads CASRGGQGAYYGYTF. DNA for the CDR3: TGTGCCAGCAGGGGGGGACAGGGGGCATACTATGGCTACACCTTC.

CDR3 in DNA: TGTGCCAGTGAAGACCTCCAGGGGATGGGTGGCTACACCTTC. Its translation: CASEDLQGMGGYTF. This sequence joins TRBV28 and TRBJ1-2; tentatively, D is TRBD1 (6 bases). This CDR3 has 14 residues. Looked up from germline, CDR1 is MDHEN and CDR2 is SYDVKM. Trimming pared 9 bases from V and 7 bases from J, leaving 21 bases between.

This clone has a single count. A junction end diverges from the germline sequence, so it may reflect a read error. This chain joins TRBV7-7 and TRBJ2-5, with 8 bases identical to TRBD2. The CDR3 loop spans 14 amino acids. Germline CDR1 reads SSHAT; CDR2 reads FNYEAQ (reference sequence). The CDR3 loop is CASSRSGGQETQYF. CDR3 sequence (DNA): TGTGCTAGCAGCAGAAGCGGGGGACAAGAGACCCAGTACTTC.

Remarks on this clone: Germline and junction disagree at one end, which may indicate a read error. The chain employs TRBV7-9 and TRBJ1-3; possible D gene TRBD1, 6 bases. CDR1 and CDR2 (germline): SEHNR, FQNEAQ (reference sequence). The CDR3 runs to 16 residues. CDR3 bases: TGTTCCAGCAGCTTAGGACAGCCGGCCTCTGGAAACACCATATATTTT. This codes for CSSSLGQPASGNTIYF. Looking up the rest from reference TRBV7-9 and TRBJ1-3 gives the full variable domain: DTGVSQNPRHKITKRGQNVTFRCDPISEHNRLYWYRQTLGQGPEFLTYFQNEAQLEKSRLLSDRFSAERPKGSFSTLEIQRTEQGDSAMYLCSSSLGQPASGNTIYFGEGSWLTVV.

The gene calls are TRBV6-5 and TRBJ2-7, with D hard to call. The V gene's germline CDR1 is MNHEY and CDR2 SVGAGI. V gave up 0 bases and J gave up 2 bases, with 11 bases separating them. The CDR3 is 15 amino acids. In nucleotides, the CDR3 is TGTGCCAGCAGTTACTCTTCGGTAGTTCCCTACGAGCAGTACTTC. It translates to CASSYSSVVPYEQYF.

The V call is TRBV6-1, the J call TRBJ1-2; possible D gene TRBD1, 6 bases. The CDR3 spans 16 residues. From germline, CDR1 is MNHNS and CDR2 SASEGT. V was clipped by 2 bases and J by 4 bases, with 17 bases between them. DNA for the CDR3: TGTGCCAGCAGTGAACCACGCGACAGGTTCCCCTATGGCTACACCTTC. Translating gives CASSEPRDRFPYGYTF.

A note on this clone: Given the absence of the conserved phenylalanine or tryptophan at the CDR3 end, a read error is likely. Because the CDR3's place on the DNA is in doubt, the DNA is left out and the CDR3 is given as listed by TCRdb. This sequence joins TRBV6-5 and TRBJ1-1; the table gives TRBD1 as D, unverified against the DNA. The CDR3 is 14 amino acids in total, end residues counted. Germline V gene sequence: CDR1 MNHEY, CDR2 SVGAGI. CDR3 residues: CASSYSPATGLSVL.

V is TRBV29-1 and J is TRBJ2-5, with TRBD1 matching 8 bases. The CDR3 sequence is 16 residues long. The V and J ends lost 5 bases and 2 bases, in that order; junction bases with no gene match: 13. Per germline, CDR1 SQVTM and CDR2 ANQGSEA. CDR3 sequence: CSVLWDRIWEQETQYF. CDR3 coding DNA: TGCAGCGTTCTCTGGGACAGGATATGGGAGCAAGAGACCCAGTACTTC.

This rearrangement joins TRBV28 to TRBJ2-7; 7 bases line up with TRBD1. V dropped 7 bases and J dropped 3; count of bases not matched to a gene: 12. Germline CDR1 and CDR2: MDHEN and SYDVKM. This CDR3 comprises 15 residues. The CDR3 spells CASTLYRGVNYEQYF. The CDR3, as DNA: TGTGCCAGCACCCTATACAGGGGAGTTAACTACGAGCAGTACTTC. Combining the CDR3 with reference TRBV28 and TRBJ2-7 gives the whole variable domain DVKVTQSSRYLVKRTGEKVFLECVQDMDHENMFWYRQDPGLGLRLIYFSYDVKMKEKGDIPEGYSVSREKKERFSLILESASTNQTSMYLCASTLYRGVNYEQYFGPGTRLTVT.

J is TRBJ1-5 and V is TRBV30; TRBD1 matches 8 bases. Germline assignment: CDR1 GTSNPN and CDR2 SVGIG (reference sequence). CDR3 length: 14 amino acids. After removal of 2 bases from V and 8 bases from J, the junction contained 8 bases not matched to a gene. CDR3 in DNA: TGTGCCTGGAGTCTATACCAGGGGGCTAAGCCCCAGCATTTT. It is translated as CAWSLYQGAKPQHF.